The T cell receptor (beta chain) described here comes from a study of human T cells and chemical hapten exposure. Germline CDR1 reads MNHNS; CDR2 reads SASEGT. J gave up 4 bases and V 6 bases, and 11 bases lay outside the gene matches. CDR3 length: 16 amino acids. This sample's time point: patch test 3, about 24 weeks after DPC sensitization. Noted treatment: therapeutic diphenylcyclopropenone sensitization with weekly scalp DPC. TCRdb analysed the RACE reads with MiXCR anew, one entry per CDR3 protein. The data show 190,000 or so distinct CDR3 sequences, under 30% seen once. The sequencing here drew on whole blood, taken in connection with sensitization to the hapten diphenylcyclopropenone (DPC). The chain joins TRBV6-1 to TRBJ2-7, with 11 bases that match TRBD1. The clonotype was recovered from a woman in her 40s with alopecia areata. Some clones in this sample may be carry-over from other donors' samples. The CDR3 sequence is CASSRLPGDRGYEQYF. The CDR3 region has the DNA TGTGCCAGCAGCCGCCTACCGGGGGACAGGGGGTACGAGCAGTACTTC.